This T cell receptor beta chain was recovered during a study of early T cells in non-severe SARS-CoV-2 infection. In the study overall: Bulk RNA from unsorted whole blood was sequenced; chains were unpaired. Whole-study findings and limits: Database matching using VDJdb favored anti-spike CD8 responses, with private and CD4 specificities left missing.

The protocol attached unique molecular identifiers to individual cDNA molecules. MiXCR, run by TCRdb on the 5' RACE reads, gives a single entry per CDR3 protein. The table lists 65,000 to 95,000 distinct CDR3 sequences, around 14% of them singletons. This clonotype was seen a few times. Its antigen is undetermined. Germline CDR1 is SGHNT and CDR2 is YYREEE (reference sequence). With 3 bases removed from V and 3 bases from J, the gap between germline ends came to 8 bases. This CDR3 is 13 amino acids long. The sample taken for sequencing was whole blood. The gene calls are TRBV5-4 and TRBJ2-3; maybe TRBD2 (6 bases). The clonotype was recovered from an adult who was a healthcare worker with PCR-confirmed SARS-CoV-2 infection or an uninfected control (not recorded which). The CDR3 here is CASSWRGTDTQYF. The CDR3 region has the DNA TGTGCCAGCAGCTGGCGGGGTACAGATACGCAGTATTTT. Based on the CDR3 plus reference TRBV5-4 and TRBJ2-3, the full variable domain is ETGVTQSPTHLIKTRGQQVTLRCSSQSGHNTVSWYQQALGQGPQFIFQYYREEENGRGNFPPRFSGLQFPNYSSELNVNALELDDSALYLCASSWRGTDTQYFGPGTRLTVL.